This T cell receptor (beta chain) stems from a study of blood T cell repertoires in COVID-19. V gave up 1 base and J gave up 0 bases; unmatched junction bases: 2. CDR1 is MNHEY and CDR2 is SVGEGT in the germline V gene. CDR3 length equals 16 residues. This clone has a single count. Repertoires were generated with immunoSEQ multiplex PCR, while TCRdb's copy carries only in-frame clones and drops some. The sample comprises some 88,000 clones, roughly 77% of which are singletons, and approximately 22% rests with the top ten. Sample: peripheral blood. The chain joins TRBV6-2 or TRBV6-3 to TRBJ2-2; 7 bases are a match to TRBD1. The source is a human donor in a cohort sampled during active COVID-19. The DNA of the CDR3 is TGTGCCAGCAGTTACTGGGACAGCGCGAACACCGGGGAGCTGTTTTTT. The encoded protein is CASSYWDSANTGELFF.